This T cell receptor beta chain is from a study of cytomegalovirus exposure and HLA in healthy donors. Primers for the PCR totalled 60 Vbeta and 13 Jbeta. Clones were sequenced by immunoSEQ multiplex PCR, and TCRdb holds only the in-frame ones, with some missing. The table records fewer than 150,000 clones, 60% to 85% of them present only once. Note on this clone: The antigen remains unidentified.

Study results and limitations: Later, TCR association rates were found to vary by HLA locus, highest for DRB1 and lowest for HLA-C. Earlier results showed most TCR beta V segments being productive about 87% or about 30% of the time.

The CDR3 has 16 amino acids. V was clipped by 6 bases and J by 2 bases; unmatched bases: 9. CDR1 is MNHNY and CDR2 is SVGAGI in the germline V gene (reference sequence). Specimen: PBMCs. This TCR derives from a man aged 18 to 30 in good health and CMV-seronegative. The V and J genes are TRBV6-6 and TRBJ2-5, with 10 nucleotides matching TRBD2. CDR3 in DNA: TGTGCCAGCAGCGCCCAGGCTAGCGGGGGACAAGAGACCCAGTACTTC. This translates into CASSAQASGGQETQYF.